The 6 T cell receptor beta chains given below trace back to one sample, sequenced in a study of blood T cells in healthy people across ages. The authors ran a second PCR of roughly 7 to 11 cycles using a sample-barcoded 5' primer and a J-beta primer mix. TCRdb re-called the 5' RACE reads with MiXCR, one entry per CDR3 protein. The data contain some 1.4 million distinct CDR3 sequences, approximately 42% of them singletons. Source material: blood. The receptor source for this set is a woman under 30 in good health.

This sequence joins TRBV11-2 and TRBJ2-3; 9 nucleotides line up with TRBD2. This CDR3 has 18 amino acids. Per the germline V gene, CDR1 is SGHAT and CDR2 is FQNNGV. Unmatched junction bases numbered 12, after V lost 5 bases and J lost 0 bases. For the CDR3, the DNA is TGTGCCAGCAGCCTCGGGGCTAGCGGGACAACTAGCACAGATACGCAGTATTTT. Protein: CASSLGASGTTSTDTQYF.

This clonotype is a singleton in its sample. This chain connects TRBV2 to TRBJ2-1; D uncertain. CDR3 length: 13 amino acids. V was clipped by 8 bases and J by 4 bases, with 12 bases between them. Germline V gene lookup returns CDR1 SNHLY and CDR2 FYNNEI. CDR3 region: CASSRNYYNEQFF. For the CDR3, the DNA is TGTGCCAGCTCCCGTAACTATTACAATGAGCAGTTCTTC.

This clonotype was observed many times. The chain combines TRBV4-1 with TRBJ2-1; the D gene is possibly TRBD2 (6 bases). This CDR3 region has 15 residues. With 0 bases removed from V and 2 bases from J, the gap between germline ends came to 8 bases. Germline V gene lookup returns CDR1 MGHRA and CDR2 YSYEKL. The CDR3: CASSQDRGTYNEQFF. CDR3 DNA: TGCGCCAGCAGCCAAGATCGGGGGACCTACAATGAGCAGTTCTTC.

For this clonotype: One end of the junction does not line up with germline, which may come from a read error. The chain is built from TRBV12-3 or TRBV12-4 and TRBJ2-3, with 8 bases identical to TRBD2. CDR3 size: 15 residues. The CDR3 loop is CASSLAGLRTDTQYF. In DNA form, the CDR3 reads TGTGCCAGCAGCTTAGCGGGGCTCCGCACAGATACGCAGTATTTT.

A few counts support this clonotype. The V call is TRBV10-3, the J call TRBJ2-1, with D possibly being TRBD1 or TRBD2 (5 bases each). There are 17 residues in the CDR3. V lost 0 bases and J 3 bases, leaving 15 bases between the germline ends. The germline gives CDR1 ENHRY, CDR2 SYGVKD. The CDR3 here is CAISESSRGNDYNEQFF. CDR3 bases: TGTGCCATCAGTGAGTCGTCGAGGGGCAACGACTACAATGAGCAGTTCTTC.

This clonotype turned up a few times. The CDR3 DNA is TGCGCCAGCAGCCAGGATACAGCCCCCTACGAGCAGTACTTC. It is translated as CASSQDTAPYEQYF. The chain couples TRBV4-1 to TRBJ2-7, with no clear D. The V gene's germline CDR1 is MGHRA and CDR2 YSYEKL. The CDR3 sequence is 14 residues long. The ends were cut back, 3 bases at V and 2 bases at J, with 11 bases in the middle.